This record looks at one T cell receptor (beta chain) sequence and its context. Libraries were prepared by immunoSEQ multiplex PCR; TCRdb keeps only in-frame clonotypes and omits some of them. The sample has about 120,000 clones; approximately 90% are singletons. This sample was taken from a study of T cell responses to AZD1222 COVID-19 vaccine. Germline CDR1 LGHNA, CDR2 YSLEER. Losses at the gene ends were 0 bases for V and 11 bases for J; bases not matched to a gene: 11. This CDR3 region has 15 residues. The chain is built from TRBV4-3 and TRBJ1-1; 8 bases line up with TRBD1. This TCR was recovered from an adult who received the AZD1222 COVID-19 vaccine. This sample comprised peripheral blood, obtained 28 days after the second AZD1222 dose. The CDR3 bases are TGCGCCAGCAGCCAAGAGAGCAGGGGGCGCGGTTTGGCTTTCTTT. This translates into CASSQESRGRGLAFF.